This T cell receptor beta chain originates from a study of blood T cells in healthy people across ages. Using a J-beta primer mix together with a sample-barcoded 5' primer, a second PCR was run for roughly 7 to 12 cycles. Researchers report that each sample yielded at least 2.5 million CDR3-containing paired-end reads. From the 5' RACE reads, TCRdb called clonotypes with MiXCR, one entry per CDR3 protein. The sample comprises around 970,000 distinct CDR3 sequences, just over 50% of which are singletons, and over 20% rests with the top ten. As regards this clonotype: What it binds is unknown.

Whole-study results and caveats: Both higher diversity and more naive CD4+ cells marked long-lived donors when set against aged donors. The CMV status of each donor remained undetermined, and this could have confounded shifts in expanded clonotypes.

This TCR came from an older woman in good health. Material: blood.

CDR3 in DNA: TGCGCCAGCAGCTTGGGCGGACGGGCCTTCTCCTACGAGCAGTACTTC. Amino acid sequence: CASSLGGRAFSYEQYF. The rearrangement uses TRBV5-1 and TRBJ2-7; D gene uncertain. Trimming shortened V by 0 bases and J by 0 bases, and 13 bases separated the two germline ends. Germline loops: CDR1 SGHRS, CDR2 YFSETQ. The CDR3 runs to 16 residues.